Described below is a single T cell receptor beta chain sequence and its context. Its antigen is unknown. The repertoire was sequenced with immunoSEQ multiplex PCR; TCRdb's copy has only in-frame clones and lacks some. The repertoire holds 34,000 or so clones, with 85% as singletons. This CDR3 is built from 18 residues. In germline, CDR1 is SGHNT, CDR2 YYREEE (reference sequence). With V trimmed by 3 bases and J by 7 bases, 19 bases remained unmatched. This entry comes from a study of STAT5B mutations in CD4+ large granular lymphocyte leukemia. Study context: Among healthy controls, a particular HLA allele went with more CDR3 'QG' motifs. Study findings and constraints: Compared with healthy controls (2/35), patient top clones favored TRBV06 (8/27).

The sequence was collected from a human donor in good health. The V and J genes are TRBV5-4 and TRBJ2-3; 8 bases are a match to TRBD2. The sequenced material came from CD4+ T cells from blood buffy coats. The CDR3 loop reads CASSSEGNGREKLNTQYF. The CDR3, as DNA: TGTGCCAGCAGCTCGGAAGGTAACGGGAGGGAAAAGTTGAATACGCAGTATTTT. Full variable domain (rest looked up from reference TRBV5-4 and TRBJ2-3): ETGVTQSPTHLIKTRGQQVTLRCSSQSGHNTVSWYQQALGQGPQFIFQYYREEENGRGNFPPRFSGLQFPNYSSELNVNALELDDSALYLCASSSEGNGREKLNTQYFGPGTRLTVL.